This entry is about one T cell receptor beta chain. The antigen is not known. The germline V gene has CDR1 GTSNPN and CDR2 SVGIG (reference sequence). Trimming at V came to 4 bases and at J to 0 bases, leaving 15 bases not matched to a gene. The CDR3 is made up of 19 amino acids. TCRdb's copy holds only in-frame clones and misses some; the assay was immunoSEQ multiplex PCR. The repertoire holds some 60,000 clones, with 91% as singletons. These data belong to a study of OX40 agonist ivuxolimab in advanced cancers. Background on the study: Averaging around 60 years in age, with a range of roughly 23 to 80, the cohort was 82.7% male. Study findings and constraints: A proportion of nonresponders additionally exhibited low normalized T-cell clonal expansion. Partly responding patients at 0.1-3.0 mg/kg showed some of the smallest clonal expansion.

The chain links TRBV30 to TRBJ2-3, with 11 bases that match TRBD2. The origin of this receptor is an adult with an advanced solid tumor such as melanoma, head and neck, liver or kidney cancer. The sequences come from CD4+ or CD8+ T cells sorted from blood, collected in a trial of the OX40 agonist ivuxolimab. CDR3 bases: TGTGCCTGGATGGGGCTTAGCGGGAGGGCCCGTATTAGCACAGATACGCAGTATTTT. Encoded protein: CAWMGLSGRARISTDTQYF.